This is a list of T cell receptor beta chains from one sample in a study of T cell responses to AZD1222 COVID-19 vaccine. Assay used: immunoSEQ multiplex PCR; TCRdb lists only in-frame clones, some missing. This table holds around 81,000 clones, 70% to 85% found once. The specimen comprised peripheral blood, sampled on day 0 of AZD1222 vaccination. The source is an adult in good health. Each CDR3 is given with its conserved first and last residue. Each record gives: CDR3 protein, CDR3 DNA, clone size, J gene, D gene, V gene. The D gene is left open where the match is weak. Clone size is not always given. Where it is, it says once, few, many or a class for expanded clones.

CASSDSYGDEQFF	TGTGCCAGCAGTGACAGTTATGGGGATGAGCAGTTCTTC	-	TRBJ2-1	-	TRBV6-1
CASSLQAQDTEAFF	TGTGCCAGCAGCTTGCAGGCACAGGACACTGAAGCTTTCTTT	-	TRBJ1-1	-	TRBV7-6
CASSAIGTGPDQPQHF	TGTGCCAGCAGCGCCATCGGGACAGGGCCGGATCAGCCCCAGCATTTT	-	TRBJ1-5	TRBD1	TRBV5-8
CASSLENSPLHF	TGCGCCAGCAGCTTGGAGAATTCACCCCTCCACTTT	-	TRBJ1-6	-	TRBV5-1
CSAKQGGTDTQYF	TGCAGCGCCAAACAGGGAGGCACAGATACGCAGTATTTT	-	TRBJ2-3	-	TRBV29-1
CASTRTAAQETQYF	TGCGCCAGCACAAGGACAGCAGCGCAAGAGACCCAGTACTTC	-	TRBJ2-5	-	TRBV5-1
CASSPGTGGPYGYTF	TGTGCCAGCAGCCCGGGGACAGGGGGCCCCTATGGCTACACCTTC	-	TRBJ1-2	TRBD1	TRBV7-9
CASSWDTTNYGYTF	TGTGCCAGCAGCTGGGACACCACTAACTATGGCTACACCTTC	few	TRBJ1-2	-	TRBV5-6
CASRVGGYEQYF	TGTGCCAGCAGGGTGGGGGGATACGAGCAGTACTTC	-	TRBJ2-7	-	TRBV12-3/TRBV12-4
CASSSDGTSGNEQFF	TGTGCCAGCAGTTCCGACGGGACCTCTGGCAATGAGCAGTTCTTC	-	TRBJ2-1	-	TRBV6-2/TRBV6-3